This T cell receptor (beta chain) was obtained from a study of T-cell reconstitution after alpha-beta-depleted transplantation in children. This clonotype was counted only a few times. Its antigen is undetermined. Preparation of the TCRbeta library involved a method that used unique molecular identifiers. TCRdb re-derived calls from the PCR reads in MiXCR, one entry per CDR3 protein. The top ten clones hold 27% of a sample with 400,000 to 450,000 distinct CDR3 sequences, roughly 43% of them seen once. Germline CDR1 is MNHEY and CDR2 is SMNVEV (reference sequence). V lost 3 bases, J lost 2 bases, and 13 bases lay in between. The length of the CDR3 is 15 residues. General study results and limits: About two months after transplant, alpha-beta T cells reportedly came from several hundred expanded graft clones. A year had passed since transplant, and T-cell counts and diversity by then came mostly from newly produced T cells. Certain patients had high TCRbeta diversity at day 60, and it came from recipient T cells and thymic progenitors that survived.

This chain joins TRBV27 and TRBJ1-2; D perhaps matches TRBD1 (6 bases). Sequenced material: PBMCs, taken before TCRalphabeta/CD19-depleted stem cell transplant. The source of this sequence is a girl aged 2-10 years with aplastic anemia, due to receive a stem cell transplant. CDR3 nucleotides: TGTGCCAGCAGTTTTGGGACAAGGCTAAACTATGGCTACACCTTC. Its translation: CASSFGTRLNYGYTF.